This paragraph covers one T cell receptor beta chain sequence. It has no known antigen specificity. Base-call qualities are not available, and no considerably larger clone is one nucleotide away. The sample comes from a study of CD8+CD57+ T cells in acquired aplastic anemia (dated by TCRdb to 2016 to 2019). About the full investigation: Extracted DNA from sorted CD4+ and CD8+ cells averaged approximately 3.4 ug, ranging from roughly 0.17 to 27.4 ug. The paper as a whole reports these results and caveats: Patients and healthy controls showed no significant difference in CD8+ Simpson's diversity (P=0.060). Fewer than 30 CD8+ CDR3 sequences were found in both patients and controls but appeared to be highly expressed in patients and within the immunodominant clones of the patients.

The germline V gene gives CDR1 as SGHRS and CDR2 as YFSETQ. Inclusive of the bounding cysteine and phenylalanine, the CDR3 is 15 residues long. Of all the DNA, just the CDR3 is kept, 45 bases in frame from base 1. After removal of 5 bases from V and 4 bases from J, the junction retains 12 bases not matched to a gene. Genomic DNA served as template for TCR beta VDJ combination and CDR3 sequence profiling. An Illumina HiSeq 2000 was used for TCR repertoire sequencing. As for the authors' bioinformatics: TRBV/TRBJ rearrangement plots, CDR3 size and DJ length profiles, and Simpson's diversity index were used to assess repertoires. The most abundant DNA sequence in the deep sequencing data was defined as the immunodominant clone. CDR3 amino acid sequences were screened for sharing across subjects and were compared with published repertoires and the VDJdb database. TCRdb itself trimmed the public reads at Q25 with fastp, ran MiXCR and retained productive beta chains. Every distinct CDR3 protein forms one entry, paired with its most common genes and DNA. TCRdb assigned the V and J calls; the authors' analysis was not used. Across this sample there are about 190,000 distinct CDR3 sequences, with under 70% seen only once. Clones ranked in the top ten supply around 45% of the sample.

In the study, sorted CD4+ and CD8+ blood T cells from patients with severe aplastic anemia and from healthy subjects underwent deep sequencing of TCR repertoires. Ficoll-Paque density gradient centrifugation was used to isolate peripheral blood mononuclear cells. Before DNA extraction, CD4+ and CD8+ T cells were sorted with FACS or magnetic beads. Input material: sorted CD4+, CD8+, or CD8+CD57+ T cells (not recorded which) from PBMCs. The origin of this receptor is a human donor with severe aplastic anemia or a healthy control (not recorded which). Recombination linked TRBV5-1 to TRBJ2-7; TRBD2 fits 7 bases in the junction. The DNA sequence is given as TGCGCCAGCAGACGTACCGGGACTACAGAATACGAGCAGTACTTC. Its protein reads: CASRRTGTTEYEQYF.